These T cell receptor beta chains were read from a single sample in a study of blood T cell repertoires in COVID-19. The protocol was immunoSEQ multiplex PCR, while the TCRdb copy is restricted to in-frame clones and leaves out a portion. Among around 120,000 clones listed, 70% to 85% were seen once. The sequenced sample was peripheral blood. The receptors originated from a human donor with acute or convalescent COVID-19. The donor label of this sample is uncertain. Each CDR3 is given without its conserved first and last residue. The size of a clone is reported for some rows only, either as once, few or many, or as a class for expanded clones.

clone_size | v_call | cdr3_aa
. | TRBV7-9 | ASSANQGQPQH
. | TRBV10-3 | AISESRGPEGSQPQH
. | TRBV4-2 | ASSQQGAEQPQH
. | TRBV7-6 | ASSLFPDRGEKLF
. | TRBV6-5 | ASSLEAGESEKLF
. | TRBV7-6 | ASSLSTRGNSPLH
. | TRBV19 | ASKPDRVYGYT
. | TRBV2 | ASAGRIEKLF
. | TRBV6-5 | ASRGRGNTIY
. | TRBV7-6 | ASSFRGLGTEAF
. | TRBV6-5 | ASLRTGSSYNEQF
. | TRBV7-9 | ASSPGAASYEQY
. | TRBV2 | ASSEMAGNTGELF
few | TRBV5-6 | ASRLRSTEAF
. | TRBV19 | ASSNGGGWETQY
. | TRBV27 | ASSFGQTYGYT
few | TRBV10-3 | AISESIQNNQPQH
. | TRBV11-2 | ASSPEFAGNTIY
. | TRBV7-3 | ASSLGGGVGDTQY
. | TRBV27 | ASSTAGGLGNEQF
few | TRBV19 | ASSQMNTEAF
. | TRBV5-4 | ASSSGQGAWRAGANVLT
. | TRBV7-2 | ASRLAGVGETQY
. | TRBV2 | ASRGTANIYGYT
. | TRBV3-1/TRBV3-2 | ASSHLDRSTEAF
once | TRBV7-9 | ASSPISGTNTGELF
. | TRBV11-2 | ASTAGDWRGNTEAF
. | TRBV7-8 | ASSTRQLSGANVLT
. | TRBV9 | ASSGGLSGNTIY
. | TRBV7-3 | ASSLSPNEKLF
. | TRBV20-1 | SASRQGRATDTQY
. | TRBV10-3 | AIRRLDAGTGELF
. | TRBV2 | ASSGRDYYGYT
. | TRBV19 | ASSTPRQSYNEQF
few | TRBV19 | ASSIRPGLGTEAF
. | TRBV12-5 | ASGRAGDQY
. | TRBV5-6 | ASSFRQGLSGEQY
. | TRBV19 | ASRQDYNSPLH
. | TRBV18 | ASSSGSYNEQF
few | TRBV28 | ASTRPRSSGNTIY
. | TRBV6-5 | ATGQGAWYGYT
. | TRBV30 | AWSGSGVNYGYT